This TCR beta chain was documented in a study of cytomegalovirus exposure and HLA in healthy donors. Donors likely had unrecorded immune exposures despite being nominally healthy when sampled. The V gene end was trimmed by 4 bases and the J gene end by 3 bases; junction bases not matched to a gene: 11. This CDR3 is 17 amino acids long. Germline V gene sequence: CDR1 MDHEN, CDR2 SYDVKM. 13 Jbeta primers and 60 Vbeta primers were used for the PCR. TCRdb keeps only in-frame clones here, not all; method: immunoSEQ multiplex PCR. The sample carries about 210,000 clones, about 80% recorded once. Whole-study findings and limits: In terms of immune exposure information, only CMV serostatus was available. In vitro work confirmed that a few CMV-associated chains recognize CMV antigens. Researchers catalogued approximately 170 TCR beta chains as cytomegalovirus-associated.

This clone was seen once. Its antigen is unidentified. This clonotype was obtained from a male donor in good health and CMV-seronegative. The specimen was PBMCs. This chain uses TRBV28 with TRBJ1-1, with 10 bases matching TRBD1. In DNA, the CDR3 is TGTGCCAGCAGTTGGAGGCTCCCGGGACAGGGGTACACTGAAGCTTTCTTT. It yields the protein CASSWRLPGQGYTEAFF.